Below, one T cell receptor (beta chain) is given with its context. Terminally differentiated effector memory CD45RA+ cells were excluded from the naive CD8 cells, which were CD45RO-negative and positively selected for CCR7. Assay: immunoSEQ multiplex PCR; the TCRdb copy retains only in-frame clones and omits some. This sample has around 1,900,000 clones; 93% occur once, and the top ten carry approximately 1.6%. The source of the sample is a study of shared clonotypes between healthy human individuals. Germline V gives CDR1 SNHLY, CDR2 FYNNEI. This CDR3 contains 13 residues. With V trimmed by 11 bases and J by 6 bases, 8 bases remained unmatched.

V is TRBV2 and J is TRBJ2-7, with 12 bases fitting TRBD1. The sample consisted of naive CD8+ T cells from PBMCs. This TCR came from a man between 18 and 29 years old in good health. Some clones in this sample may be carry-over from other donors' samples. The CDR3 spells CASAGTGGAEQYF. In DNA form, the CDR3 reads TGTGCCTCGGCCGGGACAGGGGGCGCCGAGCAGTACTTC.